These 22 T cell receptor beta chains originate from one sample sequenced in a study of shared clonotypes between healthy human individuals. The method was immunoSEQ multiplex PCR; TCRdb's version includes in-frame clones alone and lacks a portion of them. The table includes 2 million to 2.5 million clones, approximately 96% detected once. The source material was naive CD4+ T cells sorted from blood. Specified subset: CD45RA+ positively selected. These receptors came from a man between 18 and 35 years old in good health.

The chain has TRBV7-9 and TRBJ2-3, with TRBD2 matching 8 bases. V shed 1 base and J 2 bases; nucleotides not matched to a gene: 8. This CDR3 region has 17 residues. Looked up from germline, CDR1 is SEHNR and CDR2 is FQNEAQ (reference sequence). CDR3 DNA sequence: TGTGCCAGCAGCTTAGTGATTGCGGGGGGCTTCACAGATACGCAGTATTTT. The encoded protein is CASSLVIAGGFTDTQYF.

The chain employs TRBV11-2 and TRBJ2-4; 13 nucleotides match TRBD2. V was clipped by 8 bases and J by 2 bases; unmatched bases: 12. CDR1 is SGHAT, CDR2 FQNNGV, per germline. The CDR3 loop spans 18 amino acids. CDR3 DNA sequence: TGTGCCAGCCGACGACTAGCGGGGGGCCGGGAGACCAAAAACATTCAGTACTTC. The encoded protein is CASRRLAGGRETKNIQYF.

The gene calls are TRBV25-1 and TRBJ2-7, with D possibly being TRBD1 (5 bases). The CDR3 totals 13 residues. Per the germline V gene, CDR1 is MGHDK and CDR2 is SYGVNS. V was trimmed by 8 bases and J by 3 bases, leaving 14 bases between them. In DNA, the CDR3 is TGTGCCAGCGCTCCCTCAGGGATCTACGAGCAGTACTTC. This sequence encodes CASAPSGIYEQYF.

The rearrangement links TRBV2 to TRBJ2-2, with a possible D match to TRBD2 (5 bases). Germline V gene lookup returns CDR1 SNHLY and CDR2 FYNNEI. V dropped 4 bases and J dropped 0 bases, with 12 bases sitting between them. The CDR3 loop spans 16 amino acids. The CDR3 reads CASSGPGSPNTGELFF. Here the CDR3 DNA reads TGTGCCAGCAGTGGACCGGGATCCCCGAACACCGGGGAGCTGTTTTTT.

This chain uses TRBV2 with TRBJ2-2; 10 bases match TRBD1. Germline values: CDR1 SNHLY, CDR2 FYNNEI. The CDR3 has 15 amino acids. The trim removed 4 bases at V and 4 bases at J, leaving 3 bases unmatched. CDR3 sequence (DNA): TGTGCCAGCAGTGGACAGGGGGCGGTCACCGGGGAGCTGTTTTTT. Translating gives CASSGQGAVTGELFF.

The chain carries TRBV7-9 and TRBJ2-1; TRBD1 agrees at 7 bases. Per the germline V gene, CDR1 is SEHNR and CDR2 is FQNEAQ (reference sequence). This CDR3 is built from 13 residues. The J segment lost 6 bases and the V segment lost 5 bases, leaving 4 bases of the junction unmatched. The CDR3 region has the DNA TGTGCCAGCAGCCCTACAGGGGTCAATGAGCAGTTCTTC. Translated, it gives CASSPTGVNEQFF.

With regard to this clone: This same CDR3 is encoded by further DNA sequences in the sample. V gene TRBV7-9 combines with J gene TRBJ2-5; D unresolved. Trimming took 4 bases from V and 5 from J, leaving 8 bases between them. Germline assignment: CDR1 SEHNR and CDR2 FQNEAQ (reference sequence). The CDR3 loop spans 12 amino acids. Here the CDR3 reads CASSSQAETQYF. The DNA for the CDR3 is TGTGCCAGCAGCTCTCAAGCCGAGACCCAGTACTTC.

The gene calls are TRBV5-6 and TRBJ1-6, with TRBD1 matching over 7 bases. J was trimmed by 4 bases and V by 0 bases; bases with no gene match: 4. CDR1 is SGHDT and CDR2 is YYEEEE in the germline V gene. This CDR3 region has 16 residues. CDR3 coding DNA: TGTGCCAGCAGCTTGGTGGGGACAGAATATAATTCACCCCTCCACTTT. Translated: CASSLVGTEYNSPLHF.

J is TRBJ1-2 and V is TRBV30; 9 bases are shared with TRBD1. V lost 2 bases, J lost 1 base, and 2 bases stayed unmatched. The CDR3 loop spans 14 amino acids. The germline V gene has CDR1 GTSNPN and CDR2 SVGIG (reference sequence). The DNA of the CDR3 is TGTGCCTGGAGTTTGGGACAGGGTAACTATGGCTACACCTTC. The encoded protein is CAWSLGQGNYGYTF.

The J gene is TRBJ2-7, the V gene TRBV28; TRBD1 agrees at 8 bases. Germline V lookup: CDR1 MDHEN, CDR2 SYDVKM. The junction had 6 bases not matched to a gene; V was cut back by 3 bases and J by 5 bases. This CDR3 contains 14 residues. DNA for the CDR3: TGTGCCAGCAGTTTTGCGGACAGGGTTCACGAGCAGTACTTC. Encoded protein: CASSFADRVHEQYF.

The chain joins TRBV6-1 to TRBJ1-1; perhaps TRBD1 as D (5 bases). V lost 2 bases and J 1 base, leaving 11 bases between the germline ends. This CDR3 has 15 residues. From germline, CDR1 is MNHNS and CDR2 SASEGT. CDR3 loop: CASSEKGRGNTEAFF. CDR3 sequence (DNA): TGTGCCAGCAGTGAAAAGGGACGGGGGAACACTGAAGCTTTCTTT.

Of note for this clone: A read error may produce the germline difference seen at one junction end. V and J are TRBV5-1 and TRBJ1-2; a weak D match, TRBD1 (5 bases). Germline loops: CDR1 SGHRS, CDR2 YFSETQ. The CDR3 extends over 15 amino acids. This chain's CDR3 is CAGSLFGAPNYGYTF. DNA for the CDR3: TGCGCCGGCAGCTTGTTTGGGGCCCCCAACTATGGCTACACCTTC.

The chain employs TRBV5-1 and TRBJ1-2; unclear D gene. CDR1 is SGHRS and CDR2 is YFSETQ in the germline V gene. This CDR3 comprises 15 residues. Trimming removed 0 bases from V and 0 bases from J, with 9 bases in between. The CDR3 sequence: CASSLAQPTNYGYTF. In DNA, the CDR3 is TGCGCCAGCAGCTTGGCACAACCTACTAACTATGGCTACACCTTC.

The chain recombines TRBV5-4 with TRBJ2-1; TRBD2 matches at 10 bases. CDR1 and CDR2 from the germline V gene are SGHNT and YYREEE (reference sequence). The trim removed 0 bases at V and 0 bases at J, leaving 3 bases unmatched. The CDR3 has 17 residues. CDR3 nucleotides: TGTGCCAGCAGCTTGGGTAGCGGGAGGTCCTCCTACAATGAGCAGTTCTTC. As protein: CASSLGSGRSSYNEQFF. The full variable domain, rest sourced from reference TRBV5-4 and TRBJ2-1, is ETGVTQSPTHLIKTRGQQVTLRCSSQSGHNTVSWYQQALGQGPQFIFQYYREEENGRGNFPPRFSGLQFPNYSSELNVNALELDDSALYLCASSLGSGRSSYNEQFFGPGTRLTVL.

The chain couples TRBV11-2 to TRBJ2-7, with 10 bases that match TRBD2. V was clipped by 6 bases and J by 5 bases; unmatched bases: 10. Germline-derived CDR1 and CDR2 are SGHAT and FQNNGV. CDR3 length equals 15 residues. The DNA for the CDR3 is TGTGCCAGCAGACCTCCGGGACTAGCGTTCCACGAGCAGTACTTC. It encodes CASRPPGLAFHEQYF.

Remarks on this clone: Other DNA sequences in this sample translate to the same CDR3. The chain recombines TRBV4-3 with TRBJ2-7; 8 bases fit TRBD1. The CDR3 spans 15 residues. Germline V CDR1 and CDR2: LGHNA, YSLEER. V lost 3 bases, J lost 2 bases, and 6 bases stayed unmatched. CDR3 region: CASSQAGQGTYEQYF. CDR3 bases: TGCGCCAGCAGCCAGGCCGGACAGGGAACCTACGAGCAGTACTTC.

J is TRBJ2-1 and V is TRBV7-2; no definite D call. The CDR3 loop spans 16 amino acids. Germline V gene sequence: CDR1 SGHTA, CDR2 FQGNSA. Trimming removed 4 bases from V and 0 bases from J, with 13 bases in between. DNA of the CDR3: TGTGCCAGCAGCTCCTATGCCATGAGCTCCTACAATGAGCAGTTCTTC. Its translation is CASSSYAMSSYNEQFF.

The chain joins TRBV11-2 to TRBJ1-2; 7 nucleotides line up with TRBD1. This CDR3 comprises 18 residues. Trimming at V came to 5 bases and at J to 4 bases, leaving 19 bases not matched to a gene. CDR1 is SGHAT, CDR2 FQNNGV, per germline. The CDR3: CASSPRDKTGREPYGYTF. The CDR3 DNA reads as TGTGCCAGCAGCCCCAGGGACAAGACAGGGCGCGAGCCCTATGGCTACACCTTC.

In the case of this clone: The same CDR3 can be traced to other DNA sequences in this sample. J is TRBJ2-1 and V is TRBV7-2; maybe TRBD1 (5 bases). Germline V lookup: CDR1 SGHTA, CDR2 FQGNSA. This CDR3 is 14 amino acids long. V was clipped by 0 bases and J by 6 bases, with 9 bases between them. The CDR3 DNA is TGTGCCAGCAGCTTAGCGGGCAGGGCCAATGAGCAGTTCTTC. The encoded protein is CASSLAGRANEQFF.

The rearrangement uses TRBV10-2 and TRBJ2-7; D is undetermined. This CDR3 region has 15 residues. Germline CDR1 is WSHSY and CDR2 is SAAADI. The ends were cut back, 1 base at V and 1 base at J, with 11 bases in the middle. The CDR3 region is CASSELPGTSYEQYF. CDR3 bases: TGCGCCAGCAGTGAGTTGCCGGGCACTTCCTACGAGCAGTACTTC.

The J gene is TRBJ1-6, the V gene TRBV7-9; TRBD1 aligns across 7 bases. Looked up from germline, CDR1 is SEHNR and CDR2 is FQNEAQ (reference sequence). The CDR3 covers 15 residues. Trimming took 5 bases from V and 6 from J; bases not matched to a gene: 7. The chain's CDR3 is CASSPRQGFNSPLHF. The CDR3, as DNA: TGTGCCAGCAGCCCCAGACAGGGCTTTAATTCACCCCTCCACTTT.

The chain is built from TRBV6-5 and TRBJ2-6, with TRBD2 matching over 9 bases. The CDR3 runs 16 residues. In germline, CDR1 is MNHEY, CDR2 SVGAGI. V shed 4 bases and J 2 bases; nucleotides not matched to a gene: 3. The DNA of the CDR3 is TGTGCCAGCAGTTTGACTAGCGGAACTGGGGCCAACGTCCTGACTTTC. It specifies CASSLTSGTGANVLTF.